These 27 T cell receptor beta chains share one sample of origin, sequenced in a study of cytomegalovirus exposure and HLA in healthy donors. Profiling relied on immunoSEQ multiplex PCR, and the TCRdb table lists in-frame clones only, not all of them. The table includes about 130,000 clones, approximately 94% detected once. The sample comprised PBMCs. The receptor set was obtained from a man in his late teens or twenties in good health and CMV-seronegative.

V usage is TRBV7-3 and J usage is TRBJ2-3, with D hard to call. This CDR3 is 13 amino acids long. Germline V gene lookup returns CDR1 SGHTA and CDR2 FQGTGA. V was pared by 2 bases and J by 1 base, with 4 bases between. Here the CDR3 reads CASSLPGTDTQYF. The DNA of the CDR3 is TGTGCCAGCAGCTTACCGGGCACAGATACGCAGTATTTT. The complete variable domain, with remaining parts taken from reference TRBV7-3 and TRBJ2-3, reads GAGVSQTPSNKVTEKGKYVELRCDPISGHTALYWYRQSLGQGPEFLIYFQGTGAADDSGLPNDRFFAVRPEGSVSTLKIQRTERGDSAVYLCASSLPGTDTQYFGPGTRLTVL.

The rearrangement links TRBV30 to TRBJ2-2; the D gene is possibly TRBD2 (6 bases). Germline V gives CDR1 GTSNPN, CDR2 SVGIG (reference sequence). Trimming removed 0 bases at V and 3 bases at J, with 11 bases between. The CDR3 runs to 15 residues. The CDR3 coding sequence is TGTGCCTGGAGTGTTAGGCGGGAAGACACCGGGGAGCTGTTTTTT. As protein: CAWSVRREDTGELFF.

The V call is TRBV9, the J call TRBJ2-7; 9 bases line up with TRBD2. Germline V gives CDR1 SGDLS, CDR2 YYNGEE. V trimming: 1 base; J trimming: 0 bases; junction bases outside the gene matches: 2. This CDR3 is built from 15 residues. CDR3 protein: CASSVSSGASYEQYF. As DNA, the CDR3 is TGTGCCAGCAGCGTATCTAGCGGGGCCTCCTACGAGCAGTACTTC.

The rearrangement uses TRBV28 and TRBJ2-7; D is possibly TRBD1 (6 bases). Germline V gene sequence: CDR1 MDHEN, CDR2 SYDVKM. This CDR3 is 17 amino acids long. Trimming took 6 bases from V and 2 from J, leaving 23 bases between them. CDR3 region: CASSSVPRDTYAYEQYF. Here the CDR3 DNA reads TGTGCCAGCAGCTCCGTCCCCCGGGACACCTATGCCTACGAGCAGTACTTC.

The V gene is TRBV5-1, the J gene TRBJ2-6; D is unresolved. Trimming removed 0 bases at V and 4 bases at J, with 5 bases between. CDR3 size: 14 residues. Germline CDR1 reads SGHRS; CDR2 reads YFSETQ. DNA for the CDR3: TGCGCCAGCAGCTTGGCCCCGGGGGCCAACGTCCTGACTTTC. Translating gives CASSLAPGANVLTF.

The genes are TRBV5-4 and TRBJ2-7, with D maybe TRBD1 (6 bases). CDR3 size: 15 residues. V lost 2 bases and J 3 bases, leaving 15 bases between the germline ends. Germline loops: CDR1 SGHNT, CDR2 YYREEE (reference sequence). CDR3 loop: CASSFPGTKHYEQYF. CDR3 nucleotide sequence: TGTGCCAGCAGCTTCCCCGGGACAAAGCACTACGAGCAGTACTTC.

This sequence joins TRBV2 and TRBJ1-3; D is possibly TRBD1 (5 bases). The CDR3 runs 14 residues. Germline CDR1 and CDR2: SNHLY and FYNNEI. With 10 bases removed from V and 2 bases from J, the gap between germline ends came to 15 bases. The CDR3 protein is CATHGGLTGNTIYF. DNA for the CDR3: TGTGCCACGCATGGGGGACTAACTGGAAACACCATATATTTT.

As DNA, the CDR3 is TGTGCCACGCACAGGGCCGGGGAGCTGTTTTTT. Protein sequence: CATHRAGELFF. V is TRBV25-1 and J is TRBJ2-2; D is perhaps TRBD1 (6 bases). Germline-derived CDR1 and CDR2 are MGHDK and SYGVNS. The V end lost 10 bases, the J end lost 6 bases, and 9 bases lay between the germline ends. The CDR3 covers 11 residues.

V gene TRBV29-1 combines with J gene TRBJ2-1, with 7 nucleotides matching TRBD1. Germline CDR1 SQVTM, CDR2 ANQGSEA. V was clipped by 6 bases and J by 1 base; unmatched bases: 3. The CDR3 extends over 13 amino acids. The CDR3 loop is CSVNRGSYNEQFF. DNA of the CDR3: TGCAGCGTGAACAGGGGATCCTACAATGAGCAGTTCTTC.

V usage is TRBV15 and J usage is TRBJ1-2; TRBD1 matches 9 bases. Germline CDR1 is LNHNV and CDR2 is YYDKDF (reference sequence). The CDR3 has 14 amino acids. With V trimmed by 5 bases and J by 5 bases, 6 bases remained unmatched. The CDR3 loop is CATSSPGTGYGYTF. The CDR3 nucleotides are TGTGCCACCAGCTCACCCGGGACAGGGTATGGCTACACCTTC.

The chain couples TRBV11-2 to TRBJ1-2; D might be TRBD1 (6 bases). CDR1 is SGHAT, CDR2 FQNNGV, per germline. V was shortened by 5 bases and J by 5 bases, with 12 bases between the two germline ends. The length of the CDR3 is 13 residues. DNA for the CDR3: TGTGCCAGCAGCCCTAGGACAGTTTATGGCTACACCTTC. It translates to CASSPRTVYGYTF.

This chain uses TRBV7-3 with TRBJ1-2; TRBD1 agrees at 10 bases. With V trimmed by 5 bases and J by 7 bases, 10 bases remained unmatched. The length of the CDR3 is 15 residues. Per germline, CDR1 SGHTA and CDR2 FQGTGA. CDR3 sequence reads: CASSGQGQGRRGYTF. The CDR3 DNA sequence: TGTGCCAGCAGCGGACAGGGACAGGGGCGCCGTGGCTACACCTTC.

The rearrangement joins TRBV18 to TRBJ1-1, with unresolved D. The CDR3 sequence is 13 residues long. The germline gives CDR1 KGHSH, CDR2 LQKENI. V dropped 5 bases and J dropped 1 base, with 8 bases sitting between them. This chain's CDR3 is CASSFSRNTEAFF. The DNA for the CDR3 is TGTGCCAGCTCATTTAGTCGGAACACTGAAGCTTTCTTT.

The gene calls are TRBV5-4 and TRBJ2-1; D may be TRBD1 (6 bases). The CDR3 spans 14 residues. Trimming shortened V by 3 bases and J by 4 bases, and 11 bases separated the two germline ends. Germline CDR1 reads SGHNT; CDR2 reads YYREEE (reference sequence). CDR3 protein: CASSSQGGYNEQFF. The CDR3 DNA follows: TGTGCCAGCAGCTCGCAAGGGGGTTACAATGAGCAGTTCTTC.

This rearrangement joins TRBV15 to TRBJ1-2; TRBD1 matches at 8 bases. The CDR3 length is 16 residues. With 4 bases clipped from V and 4 bases from J, the junction kept 11 bases outside the gene matches. CDR1 and CDR2 from the germline V gene are LNHNV and YYDKDF (reference sequence). In DNA form, the CDR3 reads TGTGCCACCAGCACCCGGGACAGGAGGGACCCCTATGGCTACACCTTC. This codes for CATSTRDRRDPYGYTF.

V and J are TRBV5-6 and TRBJ2-1; 7 bases match TRBD1. J was trimmed by 2 bases and V by 4 bases; bases with no gene match: 9. CDR1 is SGHDT, CDR2 YYEEEE, per germline. This CDR3 is built from 16 residues. CDR3 in amino acids: CASSDGQVLTYNEQFF. DNA of the CDR3: TGTGCCAGCAGCGACGGACAGGTTCTGACCTACAATGAGCAGTTCTTC.

The chain has TRBV6-5 and TRBJ2-3; D call uncertain. The V gene lost 5 bases and the J gene lost 1 base, with 10 bases spanning the gap. The germline CDR1 and CDR2 sequences are MNHEY and SVGAGI. CDR3 length equals 14 residues. In DNA, the CDR3 is TGTGCCAGCAGTCTCGCTTGGCGCACAGATACGCAGTATTTT. Residues: CASSLAWRTDTQYF.

This clone was seen a single time. This chain connects TRBV30 to TRBJ1-2; D not certain. The length of the CDR3 is 16 residues. Trimming shortened V by 0 bases and J by 8 bases, and 22 bases separated the two germline ends. Germline CDR1 GTSNPN, CDR2 SVGIG (reference sequence). The CDR3 loop reads CAWSVRRRTHSGGYTF. In DNA, the CDR3 is TGTGCCTGGAGTGTCCGACGACGGACCCATTCGGGGGGCTACACCTTC.

In DNA, the CDR3 is TGTGCCAGCACCTTTAGACAGGCGCAAGAGACCCAGTACTTC. Encoded protein: CASTFRQAQETQYF. This chain uses TRBV28 with TRBJ2-5, with D perhaps TRBD1 (6 bases). The germline CDR1 and CDR2 sequences are MDHEN and SYDVKM. The length of the CDR3 is 14 residues. Trimming left V 7 bases short and J 2 bases short, with 14 bases between.

The CDR3 sequence: CAISDLGGSSGSYNEQFF. For the CDR3, the DNA is TGTGCCATCAGTGACCTTGGCGGGAGCAGCGGGTCCTACAATGAGCAGTTCTTC. The V call is TRBV10-3, the J call TRBJ2-1; 7 bases fit TRBD2. Trimming took 3 bases from V and 1 from J; bases not matched to a gene: 12. Germline CDR1 is ENHRY and CDR2 is SYGVKD. This CDR3 has 18 amino acids.

The chain combines TRBV6-6 with TRBJ1-3; weak D call: TRBD1 (5 bases). The V gene lost 2 bases and the J gene lost 4 bases, with 12 bases spanning the gap. Looked up from germline, CDR1 is MNHNY and CDR2 is SVGAGI (reference sequence). The CDR3 spans 15 residues. DNA for the CDR3: TGTGCCAGCAGTTACGTGGCAGGGCAAGGAAACACCATATATTTT. This sequence encodes CASSYVAGQGNTIYF.

This rearrangement joins TRBV14 to TRBJ2-2; TRBD2 matches 8 bases. The germline gives CDR1 SGHDN, CDR2 FVKESK. V lost 4 bases to trimming and J lost 3 bases; unmatched junction nucleotides: 7. CDR3 size: 16 residues. This chain's CDR3 is CASSPQEREYTGELFF. CDR3 in DNA: TGTGCCAGCAGCCCACAGGAGCGGGAGTACACCGGGGAGCTGTTTTTT.

The V call is TRBV5-8, the J call TRBJ1-1; D gene uncertain. The CDR3 is 14 amino acids. V shed 2 bases and J shed 0 bases, with 8 bases lying between them. CDR1 and CDR2 (germline): SGHTS, YDEGEE. The CDR3 nucleotides are TGTGCCAGCAGCTTTGAACATTTGAACACTGAAGCTTTCTTT. Protein sequence: CASSFEHLNTEAFF.

The V and J genes are TRBV11-2 and TRBJ2-1; 8 nucleotides match TRBD2. CDR3 length equals 17 residues. With 5 bases clipped from V and 7 bases from J, the junction kept 16 bases outside the gene matches. CDR1 and CDR2 (germline): SGHAT, FQNNGV. The CDR3 region is CASSPWGSGTSWNEQFF. The CDR3 DNA reads TGTGCCAGCAGCCCCTGGGGTAGCGGGACCTCTTGGAATGAGCAGTTCTTC.

The chain recombines TRBV10-2 with TRBJ2-1; TRBD1 aligns across 8 bases. This CDR3 has 18 residues. With 4 bases clipped from V and 5 bases from J, the junction kept 16 bases outside the gene matches. Germline CDR1 reads WSHSY; CDR2 reads SAAADI. The CDR3 nucleotides are TGCGCCAGCAGTGCCCCTCCCGGACAGGGCGGAATACACAATGAGCAGTTCTTC. Protein: CASSAPPGQGGIHNEQFF.

J is TRBJ1-1 and V is TRBV28, with 10 bases matching TRBD1. The V and J ends lost 5 bases and 1 base, in that order; junction bases with no gene match: 16. Germline CDR1 is MDHEN and CDR2 is SYDVKM. The CDR3 has 19 amino acids. CDR3 in DNA: TGTGCCAGCAGTACCCCTGCTCCGGGACAGGGGAGAAGGAACACTGAAGCTTTCTTT. This encodes CASSTPAPGQGRRNTEAFF.

V usage is TRBV5-5 and J usage is TRBJ2-1; 9 nucleotides line up with TRBD2. The ends lost 7 bases at V and 8 bases at J; junction bases unmatched: 10. This CDR3 contains 14 residues. Germline CDR1 reads SGHKS; CDR2 reads YYEKEE (reference sequence). CDR3 in amino acids: CASSLSGSNYEQFF. The CDR3 region has the DNA TGTGCCAGCTCCCTTAGCGGGAGTAACTATGAGCAGTTCTTC.